A selection of T cell receptor beta chains follows, all from one sample in a study of shared clonotypes between healthy human individuals. The repertoire was sequenced with immunoSEQ multiplex PCR; TCRdb's copy has only in-frame clones and lacks some. This table holds about 2.2 million clones, 93% found once. The sequencing input was naive CD8+ T cells from PBMCs. The receptor source for this set is a man younger than 30 in good health. Some clones in this sample may be carry-over from other donors' samples. Both conserved end residues are trimmed from each CDR3. A D gene is named only where the DNA matches it firmly.

v_gene	d_gene	j_gene	CDR3aa
TRBV19	TRBD1	TRBJ2-6	ASSRDRGRSGANVLT
TRBV9	-	TRBJ2-7	ASSEMGGTYEQY
TRBV7-3	TRBD2	TRBJ2-7	ASSSREVAGPYEQY
TRBV6-5	-	TRBJ1-3	ASMEASGNTIY
TRBV7-8	TRBD1	TRBJ1-5	ASSLYLRGGKDSNQPQH
TRBV2	-	TRBJ2-3	ASLILTPDTQY
TRBV9	-	TRBJ1-1	ASSVSFRNTEAF
TRBV7-9	TRBD1	TRBJ1-5	ASSQGWDQPQH
TRBV9	-	TRBJ2-7	ASSKTAYTYEQY
TRBV5-6	TRBD1	TRBJ1-3	ASSPGTGSGNTIY
TRBV7-9	-	TRBJ2-3	ASSLERTATQY
TRBV19	TRBD2	TRBJ2-5	ASSIEASGTYQETQY
TRBV28	TRBD1	TRBJ1-5	ASSTPRGDSNQPQH
TRBV6-5	-	TRBJ2-7	ASTNGGTAQYEQY
TRBV28	-	TRBJ1-4	ASTSGKGGGIYEKLF
TRBV11-2	-	TRBJ2-1	ASSLAVAYNEQF
TRBV7-9	-	TRBJ1-1	ASSSVGTEAF
TRBV5-4	-	TRBJ1-1	ASSLVAGRNTEAF
TRBV28	TRBD2	TRBJ2-2	ATQELAGDTNTGELF
TRBV30	TRBD2	TRBJ2-1	AFTSGRYNEQF
TRBV7-6	TRBD2	TRBJ2-5	ASSLAGEGFQETQY
TRBV5-6	-	TRBJ2-2	ASSVGPGSGELF
TRBV29-1	-	TRBJ2-1	SCTAYNEQF
TRBV11-1	-	TRBJ2-3	ASSAPGLPDTQY
TRBV27	-	TRBJ1-2	ASSFGGLGYGYT
TRBV2	TRBD2	TRBJ2-3	ASRRTSGRSDTQY
TRBV7-8	-	TRBJ2-3	ASSLLGGVVSSTDTQY
TRBV19	-	TRBJ2-1	ASTNGQTPYNEQF
TRBV27	TRBD1	TRBJ2-7	ASSFGTGGSYEQY
TRBV27	-	TRBJ1-5	ASSPNSNQPQH
TRBV11-2	-	TRBJ2-1	ASRRGMDVNNEQF
TRBV7-9	-	TRBJ1-1	ASSSPGREAF
TRBV6-5	TRBD1	TRBJ1-1	ASSYFTQGGEAF
TRBV6-5	TRBD1	TRBJ1-1	ASSYSPGGNTEAF
TRBV5-1	TRBD1	TRBJ2-7	ASSQFATGGVDNEQY
TRBV4-1	-	TRBJ1-1	ASSPRRGVTEAF
TRBV27	-	TRBJ1-1	ASSFTAGSEAF
TRBV28	-	TRBJ2-1	ASSSPQESVYNEQF
TRBV6-5	-	TRBJ1-1	ASTPFRNTEAF
TRBV11-3	-	TRBJ2-1	ASSLISGTEGLGGYNEQF
TRBV6-5	TRBD2	TRBJ2-7	ASRTGTSFPEQY
TRBV4-1	TRBD1	TRBJ2-7	ASSQDPGTGSYEQY
TRBV15	-	TRBJ1-1	ATGQGHMNTEAF
TRBV7-2	TRBD2	TRBJ2-7	ASSSPTSGILYEQY
TRBV27	-	TRBJ2-7	ASSYSGSTYEQY